This T cell receptor beta chain was recorded in a study of blood T cell repertoires in COVID-19. Across the study: Italy, Spain and the United States were the sources of the convalescent and acute COVID-19 samples.

Participant-reported clinical history was the basis for cohort assignment. In the 2 weeks before study entry, exposed participants met a COVID-19 case, which was PCR-confirmed or clinician-diagnosed. V was cut by 8 bases and J by 0 bases, with 8 bases left in between. Germline loops: CDR1 MGHDK, CDR2 SYGVNS. CDR3 size: 12 residues. Authors' data handling: Counts of nucleated cells, estimated from reference gene primer amplification, were obtained. Generated by immunoSEQ multiplex PCR, the TCRdb table keeps only in-frame clones and is missing some. D and trimming come from the DNA, and the V and J calls and clone size come from that table. Of roughly 430,000 clones listed, about 88% are singletons.

J is TRBJ2-7 and V is TRBV25-1, with D possibly being TRBD2 (5 bases). The sequenced sample consisted of PBMCs or T cells enriched from blood (not recorded which). The clonotype was recovered from a woman aged 18-29 years who had been exposed to COVID-19. The CDR3, as DNA: TGTGCCAGCGGGAGCAGCTCCTACGAGCAGTACTTC. Its protein product is CASGSSSYEQYF.